These 9 T cell receptor beta chains were sequenced from one sample in a study of Tregs in tolerant kidney transplant recipients. Profiled with immunoSEQ multiplex PCR; TCRdb holds only in-frame clones, not every one. The sample lists some 8,700 clones; about half were seen once. These receptors lack a known antigen. The sample taken for sequencing was CD4+ T cells from blood cultured with allogeneic cells. These receptors originate from a human donor in good health.

The DNA of the CDR3 is TGTGCCAGCAGCTTAGCCGGGACAGGGAGCACAGATACGCAGTATTTT. Its protein is CASSLAGTGSTDTQYF. The rearrangement links TRBV7-9 to TRBJ2-3; TRBD1 matches 9 bases. Trimming removed 0 bases from V and 0 bases from J; junction bases left unmatched: 1. Per the germline V gene, CDR1 is SEHNR and CDR2 is FQNEAQ (reference sequence). CDR3 length equals 16 residues. The entire variable domain, with the rest obtained from reference TRBV7-9 and TRBJ2-3, is as follows: DTGVSQNPRHKITKRGQNVTFRCDPISEHNRLYWYRQTLGQGPEFLTYFQNEAQLEKSRLLSDRFSAERPKGSFSTLEIQRTEQGDSAMYLCASSLAGTGSTDTQYFGPGTRLTVL.

The chain uses TRBV6-5 and TRBJ2-7; 8 positions agree with TRBD1. CDR1 and CDR2 (germline): MNHEY, SVGAGI. This CDR3 comprises 14 residues. The ends lost 1 base at V and 6 bases at J; junction bases unmatched: 5. DNA of the CDR3: TGTGCCAGCAGTTACTTGGACAGGGTCCCCGAGCAGTACTTC. Its protein is CASSYLDRVPEQYF.

The rearrangement links TRBV2 to TRBJ1-5, with a possible D match to TRBD1 (5 bases). The CDR3 sequence is 13 residues long. The V gene lost 7 bases and the J gene lost 4 bases, with 11 bases spanning the gap. CDR1 and CDR2 from the germline V gene are SNHLY and FYNNEI. The CDR3 DNA reads as TGTGCCAGCAACGCGGGGGGAAATCAGCCCCAGCATTTT. Protein product: CASNAGGNQPQHF.

This clone was observed a few times. V and J are TRBV6-1 and TRBJ1-2; D remains unclear. Trimming stripped 6 bases from V and 2 bases from J, with 10 bases between. The CDR3 spans 13 residues. Germline values: CDR1 MNHNS, CDR2 SASEGT. CDR3 DNA sequence: TGTGCCAGCAGACAACAGTTAAACTATGGCTACACCTTC. This encodes CASRQQLNYGYTF.

This clone was recorded once. The chain links TRBV5-1 to TRBJ2-7; 8 nucleotides line up with TRBD1. Per germline, CDR1 SGHRS and CDR2 YFSETQ. The CDR3 covers 16 residues. V was clipped by 0 bases and J by 3 bases; unmatched bases: 8. The CDR3 nucleotides read TGCGCCAGCAGCTTGGGCGCGACAGGGGAAAGCTACGAGCAGTACTTC. Translation: CASSLGATGESYEQYF.

The chain recombines TRBV7-2 with TRBJ1-4; D uncertain. Between the trimmed V and J ends, which lost 2 bases and 2 bases, there was a span of 9 bases. The CDR3 length is 15 residues. Germline V CDR1 and CDR2: SGHTA, FQGNSA. The DNA for the CDR3 is TGTGCCAGCAGCTTATCGCCTATTACTAATGAAAAACTGTTTTTT. Translation: CASSLSPITNEKLFF.

By sample fraction, this clone is medium-sized. The chain combines TRBV19 with TRBJ2-3; 8 positions agree with TRBD2. The CDR3 spans 17 residues. Germline values: CDR1 LNHDA, CDR2 SQIVND (reference sequence). V was clipped by 5 bases and J by 2 bases; unmatched bases: 12. This chain's CDR3 is CASSSPPGGWPTDTQYF. CDR3 sequence (DNA): TGTGCCAGTAGTTCACCCCCGGGGGGGTGGCCCACAGATACGCAGTATTTT.

This clone was counted a few times. The CDR3 sequence: CSVAGTRDSPTDTQYF. DNA of the CDR3: TGCAGCGTTGCAGGAACCCGGGACAGTCCCACAGATACGCAGTATTTT. This chain uses TRBV29-1 with TRBJ2-3; TRBD1 aligns across 7 bases. CDR3 length: 16 residues. With V trimmed by 4 bases and J by 2 bases, 12 bases remained unmatched. The germline V gene has CDR1 SQVTM and CDR2 ANQGSEA.

The V gene is TRBV5-4, the J gene TRBJ2-1, with D uncertain. The CDR3 totals 14 residues. Germline values: CDR1 SGHNT, CDR2 YYREEE (reference sequence). V was clipped by 7 bases and J by 2 bases, with 13 bases between them. The CDR3 is CASGDNKAYNEQFF. The CDR3 DNA sequence: TGTGCCAGCGGTGACAACAAGGCCTACAATGAGCAGTTCTTC. The full variable domain, its missing parts supplied by reference TRBV5-4 and TRBJ2-1, is ETGVTQSPTHLIKTRGQQVTLRCSSQSGHNTVSWYQQALGQGPQFIFQYYREEENGRGNFPPRFSGLQFPNYSSELNVNALELDDSALYLCASGDNKAYNEQFFGPGTRLTVL.